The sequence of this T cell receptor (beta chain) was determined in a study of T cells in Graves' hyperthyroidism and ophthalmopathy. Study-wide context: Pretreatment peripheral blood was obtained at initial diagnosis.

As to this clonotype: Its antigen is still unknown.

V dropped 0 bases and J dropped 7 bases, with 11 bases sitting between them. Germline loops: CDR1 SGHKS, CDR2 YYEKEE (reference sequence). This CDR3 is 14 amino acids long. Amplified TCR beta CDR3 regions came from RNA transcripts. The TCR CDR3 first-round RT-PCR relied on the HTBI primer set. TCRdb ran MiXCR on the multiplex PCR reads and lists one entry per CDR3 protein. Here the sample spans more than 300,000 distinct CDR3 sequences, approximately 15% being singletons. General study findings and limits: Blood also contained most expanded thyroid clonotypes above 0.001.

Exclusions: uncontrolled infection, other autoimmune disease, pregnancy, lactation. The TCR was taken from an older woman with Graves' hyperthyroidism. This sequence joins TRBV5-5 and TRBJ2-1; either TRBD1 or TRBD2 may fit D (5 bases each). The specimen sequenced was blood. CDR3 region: CASSLDLGVNEQFF. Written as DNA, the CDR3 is TGTGCCAGCAGCTTGGATCTGGGGGTGAATGAGCAGTTCTTC.